These T cell receptor beta chains were read from a single sample in a study of T-cell reconstitution after alpha-beta-depleted transplantation in children. One entry per CDR3 protein, called by TCRdb with MiXCR from the PCR reads. This sample yields approximately 400,000 distinct CDR3 sequences, of which about a tenth are seen a single time; roughly 6% belongs to the top ten. The material was PBMCs from the stem cell graft donor, obtained from the stem cell graft. These receptors originate from a human donor who donated a stem cell graft to a child with acute myeloid leukemia. The conserved cysteine and the conserved F or W are not part of the CDR3 here. Each record gives: CDR3 protein, V gene, J gene.

ASSRLDGYT	TRBV9	TRBJ1-2
SARPRGRSGELF	TRBV20-1	TRBJ2-2
ASMGQGREKLF	TRBV2	TRBJ1-4
ASSYEGQETQY	TRBV2	TRBJ2-5
SARENRGQPQH	TRBV20-1	TRBJ1-5
ASNPSGDTQY	TRBV12-3/TRBV12-4	TRBJ2-3
SAREGLAAIWDTQY	TRBV20-1	TRBJ2-3
ASSLGQGTRETQY	TRBV5-1	TRBJ2-5
SALPASGANVLT	TRBV20-1	TRBJ2-6
AWSVMGRAF	TRBV30	TRBJ1-1
ATSPGAVSSYEQY	TRBV15	TRBJ2-7
AWTNGFNEQF	TRBV30	TRBJ2-1
ASSFGLSNTGELF	TRBV5-4	TRBJ2-2
ASSQDHEVTEAF	TRBV4-2	TRBJ1-1
ASSPGTGFKEAF	TRBV4-3	TRBJ1-1
ASCPAGVRGQPQH	TRBV27	TRBJ1-5
ASSLGGRTNTIY	TRBV7-8	TRBJ1-3
SATDRAGGTLH	TRBV20-1	TRBJ1-6
SVEGVAVSYNEQF	TRBV29-1	TRBJ2-1
ASSFRGNTDTQY	TRBV7-2	TRBJ2-3
ASSSGRSGYEQY	TRBV12-3/TRBV12-4	TRBJ2-7
ASSEAGLGTDTQY	TRBV2	TRBJ2-3
ASSQSQRLEGTEAF	TRBV23-1	TRBJ1-1
ASSTLPDGNNEQF	TRBV19	TRBJ2-1
ASSGALQGRKY	TRBV2	TRBJ2-3
ASTHSRPGLAGTGELF	TRBV12-3/TRBV12-4	TRBJ2-2
SGNRGLDYGYT	TRBV20-1	TRBJ1-2
ASSLGSDWTGTIRTLH	TRBV11-1	TRBJ1-6
SATPGGPGTSLRETQY	TRBV20-1	TRBJ2-5
ASSTSTGGGYGKY	TRBV12-3/TRBV12-4	TRBJ2-7
SAAQGISYEQY	TRBV20-1	TRBJ2-7
SATGPGTGGGETQY	TRBV20-1	TRBJ2-5
ASSEALGPSNEQF	TRBV6-1	TRBJ2-1
SARVSGPMDTQY	TRBV20-1	TRBJ2-3
ASSLGSDQPQH	TRBV7-9	TRBJ1-5
ASSLGGLAGSH	TRBV7-9	TRBJ2-1
SEGTGNNQPQH	TRBV29-1	TRBJ1-5
ASSRRGSSYNEQF	TRBV12-3/TRBV12-4	TRBJ2-1
ASSLGESYEQY	TRBV11-3	TRBJ2-7
ASSYSGTGLAF	TRBV6-6	TRBJ1-1
ATSARLNIQY	TRBV15	TRBJ2-4
ASSLMASYNEQF	TRBV5-4	TRBJ2-1
ASSLSPGGITYNEQF	TRBV7-6	TRBJ2-1
ASSLAWNTEAF	TRBV12-3/TRBV12-4	TRBJ1-1
ASRGTTSYEQY	TRBV28	TRBJ2-7
ASSTLDRNGELF	TRBV6-5	TRBJ2-2
SAREEGPLRATSWEQF	TRBV20-1	TRBJ2-1
ASSPSGATGEAF	TRBV7-8	TRBJ1-1